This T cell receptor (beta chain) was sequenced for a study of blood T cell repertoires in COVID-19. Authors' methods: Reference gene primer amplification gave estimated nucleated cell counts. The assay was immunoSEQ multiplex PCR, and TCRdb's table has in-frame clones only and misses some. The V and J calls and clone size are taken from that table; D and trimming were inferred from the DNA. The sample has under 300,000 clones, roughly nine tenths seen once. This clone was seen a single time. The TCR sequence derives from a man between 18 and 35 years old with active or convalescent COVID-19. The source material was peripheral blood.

The CDR3 sequence is CASSEQGADTIYF. DNA for the CDR3: TGTGCCAGCAGTGAGCAGGGGGCGGACACCATATATTTT. The chain employs TRBV6-1 and TRBJ1-3; 8 bases map to TRBD1. The CDR3 is made up of 13 amino acids. CDR1 and CDR2 (germline): MNHNS, SASEGT. V lost 3 bases to trimming and J lost 8 bases; unmatched junction nucleotides: 3.